The 20 T cell receptor beta chains listed next were all sequenced from one sample in a study of blood T cells in healthy people across ages. Combining a sample-barcoded 5' primer with a J-beta primer mix, a second PCR ran for roughly 7 to 12 cycles. TCRdb processed the 5' RACE reads anew with MiXCR; each CDR3 protein has one entry. The table lists about 570,000 distinct CDR3 sequences, 27% of them singletons. The sequenced material came from blood. These receptor sequences come from a woman aged 70-85 years in good health.

The chain is built from TRBV14 and TRBJ1-4; D is ambiguous. Between the trimmed V and J ends, which lost 1 base and 5 bases, there was a span of 11 bases. CDR1 and CDR2 (germline): SGHDN, FVKESK. The CDR3 spans 15 residues. CDR3 amino acids: CASSQARHVNEKLFF. In DNA form, the CDR3 reads TGTGCCAGCAGCCAAGCGAGACACGTGAATGAAAAACTGTTTTTT.

The sample holds a few counts of this clonotype. The rearrangement uses TRBV20-1 and TRBJ2-7, with D tentatively TRBD1 (5 bases). The germline V gene has CDR1 DFQATT and CDR2 SNEGSKA (reference sequence). Deletions cut 1 base from V and 3 bases from J, with 10 bases between. The CDR3 sequence is 13 residues long. Here the CDR3 DNA reads TGCAGTGCTAGAGTCGCAGGGAACTACGAGCAGTACTTC. Its translation is CSARVAGNYEQYF.

This clonotype was counted many times. The chain has TRBV4-3 and TRBJ2-5; possible D gene TRBD2, 6 bases. In germline, CDR1 is LGHNA, CDR2 YSLEER. V gave up 0 bases and J gave up 4 bases, with 12 bases separating them. CDR3 size: 15 residues. CDR3 amino acids: CASSQDLMRGETQYF. DNA of the CDR3: TGCGCCAGCAGCCAAGATCTCATGCGGGGAGAGACCCAGTACTTC.

This chain joins TRBV7-6 and TRBJ1-1, with 7 bases matching TRBD1. The CDR3 totals 14 residues. After removal of 5 bases from V and 6 bases from J, the junction contained 9 bases not matched to a gene. Germline V gene lookup returns CDR1 SGHVS and CDR2 FNYEAQ. CDR3 nucleotides: TGTGCCAGCAGCATAAATTGGGACAGTCCTGAAGCTTTCTTT. Protein product: CASSINWDSPEAFF. The full variable domain, rest sourced from reference TRBV7-6 and TRBJ1-1, is GAGVSQSPRYKVTKRGQDVALRCDPISGHVSLYWYRQALGQGPEFLTYFNYEAQQDKSGLPNDRFSAERPEGSISTLTIQRTEQRDSAMYRCASSINWDSPEAFFGQGTRLTVV.

The chain employs TRBV4-3 and TRBJ1-1; D is uncertain. The CDR3 is made up of 14 amino acids. Germline CDR1 is LGHNA and CDR2 is YSLEER. V lost 8 bases, J lost 4 bases, and 17 bases lay in between. CDR3 DNA: TGCGCCAGCTCGCCCGGGTTTTCGGGCACTGAAGCTTTCTTT. Translating it yields CASSPGFSGTEAFF.

This clonotype has only a few counts. V gene TRBV4-3 combines with J gene TRBJ2-4; 8 bases are shared with TRBD1. The germline gives CDR1 LGHNA, CDR2 YSLEER. After removal of 0 bases from V and 10 bases from J, the junction contained 5 bases not matched to a gene. The CDR3 has 14 amino acids. The CDR3 loop is CASSQDRGLSIQYF. CDR3 DNA sequence: TGCGCCAGCAGCCAAGACAGGGGGCTTTCTATTCAGTACTTC.

The chain is built from TRBV7-2 and TRBJ2-5; TRBD1 is a possible D gene (5 bases). The J call may be incorrect, as the DNA end agrees better with TRBJ2-1. Germline lookup yields CDR1 SGHTA and CDR2 FQGNSA. The CDR3 length is 15 residues. CDR3 loop: CASSRVWGGYNEQFF. For the CDR3, the DNA is TGTGCCAGCAGCCGGGTCTGGGGCGGCTACAATGAGCAGTTCTTC.

The V call is TRBV27, the J call TRBJ2-2; 8 bases agree with TRBD1. The CDR3 sequence is 15 residues long. The V segment lost 3 bases and the J segment 3 bases; nucleotides outside the gene matches: 3. Germline V gives CDR1 MNHEY, CDR2 SMNVEV (reference sequence). The CDR3 here is CASSFRTGHTGELFF. For the CDR3, the DNA is TGTGCCAGCAGTTTTCGGACAGGGCACACCGGGGAGCTGTTTTTT.

This clonotype was observed a few times. V is TRBV20-1 and J is TRBJ2-1; D is unresolved. Germline V gene sequence: CDR1 DFQATT, CDR2 SNEGSKA (reference sequence). The V end lost 0 bases, the J end lost 1 base, and 10 bases lay between the germline ends. The CDR3 loop spans 15 amino acids. CDR3 sequence reads: CSAREKSSSYNEQFF. The DNA of the CDR3 is TGCAGTGCTAGAGAGAAGAGTAGTTCCTACAATGAGCAGTTCTTC.

The chain couples TRBV20-1 to TRBJ1-4; D possibly corresponds to TRBD1 (5 bases). The V gene's germline CDR1 is DFQATT and CDR2 SNEGSKA (reference sequence). This CDR3 is built from 11 residues. V was trimmed by 4 bases and J by 11 bases, leaving 11 bases between them. CDR3 nucleotides: TGCAGTGCTAACGGTCCAGGGAAACTGTTTTTT. The encoded protein is CSANGPGKLFF.

This clonotype has only a few counts. V and J are TRBV20-1 and TRBJ2-3; the D gene is possibly TRBD1 (5 bases). CDR3 length equals 12 residues. Trimming took 5 bases from V and 6 from J, leaving 12 bases between them. Germline assignment: CDR1 DFQATT and CDR2 SNEGSKA (reference sequence). CDR3 coding DNA: TGCAGTGCTCCTCAGGGCCTCGATACGCAGTATTTT. Translation gives CSAPQGLDTQYF.

This clonotype was detected a few times. The V call is TRBV12-3 or TRBV12-4, the J call TRBJ1-2; D is unresolved. The V end lost 3 bases, the J end lost 8 bases, and 13 bases lay between the germline ends. The CDR3 spans 13 residues. In DNA form, the CDR3 reads TGTGCCAGCAGTTTTTTGGGAAAGAGGGGCTACACCTTC. It codes for CASSFLGKRGYTF.

The chain employs TRBV20-1 and TRBJ2-5; D perhaps matches TRBD2 (5 bases). The DNA end is a closer match to TRBJ2-7, so the J assignment may be wrong. The length of the CDR3 is 13 residues. In germline, CDR1 is DFQATT, CDR2 SNEGSKA (reference sequence). DNA for the CDR3: TGCAGTGCTAGTCGAGGGTTCTCCTACGAGCAGTACTTC. This encodes CSASRGFSYEQYF.

The chain recombines TRBV2 with TRBJ2-1; 14 nucleotides line up with TRBD2. Germline loops: CDR1 SNHLY, CDR2 FYNNEI. This CDR3 spans 16 amino acids. The V and J ends lost 6 bases and 8 bases, in that order; junction bases with no gene match: 9. The CDR3 coding sequence is TGTGCCAGCAGAATGGGACTAGCGGGAGTTATCCATGAGCAGTTCTTC. It is translated as CASRMGLAGVIHEQFF.

In DNA form, the CDR3 reads TGTGCCAGCAGCGTCCAACAGGGGTCCTACGAGCAGTACTTC. Its protein product is CASSVQQGSYEQYF. This chain links TRBV9 with TRBJ2-7; 7 nucleotides agree with TRBD1. With 2 bases clipped from V and 1 base from J, the junction kept 3 bases outside the gene matches. The germline V gene has CDR1 SGDLS and CDR2 YYNGEE. CDR3 size: 14 residues.

The J gene is TRBJ1-2, the V gene TRBV29-1; D perhaps matches TRBD1 (6 bases). The CDR3 is 14 amino acids. The germline V gene encodes CDR1 SQVTM and CDR2 ANQGSEA. Trimming took off 6 bases at V and 7 bases at J, with 21 bases between the two ends. In nucleotides, the CDR3 is TGCAGCGTCGGCAATCTGGACAGAGAAATTGGCTACACCTTC. It encodes CSVGNLDREIGYTF.

The V and J genes are TRBV6-1 and TRBJ2-3; D is unresolved. Trimming removed 6 bases from V and 2 bases from J, with 15 bases in between. The germline V gene encodes CDR1 MNHNS and CDR2 SASEGT. This CDR3 has 15 amino acids. The CDR3 nucleotides read TGTGCCAGCAGCCGCGGAGTCGTTTACACAGATACGCAGTATTTT. Translation gives CASSRGVVYTDTQYF.

The chain links TRBV10-3 to TRBJ2-3; D might be TRBD1 or TRBD2, each matching 5 bases. CDR3 size: 13 residues. The V gene lost 5 bases and the J gene lost 2 bases, with 8 bases spanning the gap. The germline gives CDR1 ENHRY, CDR2 SYGVKD. The CDR3 spells CAISRDATDTQYF. The CDR3 region has the DNA TGTGCCATCAGTAGGGACGCCACAGATACGCAGTATTTT.

This clonotype came up a few times. The chain combines TRBV12-3 or TRBV12-4 with TRBJ2-3, with 11 nucleotides matching TRBD1. Germline trimming cut 5 bases from V and 6 bases from J; bases unmatched to any gene: 4. The CDR3 extends over 14 amino acids. The CDR3 nucleotides read TGTGCCAGCAGTGGACAGGGGGCTACGGATACGCAGTATTTT. Its protein is CASSGQGATDTQYF.

This clonotype came up a few times. V gene TRBV6-2 or TRBV6-3 combines with J gene TRBJ2-1, with TRBD2 as a possible D gene (7 bases). CDR1 and CDR2 from the germline V gene are MNHEY and SVGEGT. V lost 4 bases, J lost 0 bases, and 10 bases lay in between. This CDR3 is built from 15 residues. The DNA of the CDR3 is TGTGCCAGCAGTTGGGGGGGGGCCTCCTACAATGAGCAGTTCTTC. This codes for CASSWGGASYNEQFF.